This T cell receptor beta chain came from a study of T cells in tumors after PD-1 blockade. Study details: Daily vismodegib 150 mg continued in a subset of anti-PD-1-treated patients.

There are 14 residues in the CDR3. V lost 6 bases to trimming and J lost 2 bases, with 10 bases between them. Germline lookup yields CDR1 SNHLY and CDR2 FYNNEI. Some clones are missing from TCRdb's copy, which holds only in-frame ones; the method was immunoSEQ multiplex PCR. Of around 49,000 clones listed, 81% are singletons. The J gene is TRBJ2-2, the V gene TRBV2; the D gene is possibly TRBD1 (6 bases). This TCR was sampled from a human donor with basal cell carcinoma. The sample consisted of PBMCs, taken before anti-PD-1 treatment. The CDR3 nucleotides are TGTGCCAGCAGGTGGGACACCAACACCGGGGAGCTGTTTTTT. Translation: CASRWDTNTGELFF.